This T cell receptor (beta chain) was profiled in a study of T-cell reconstitution after alpha-beta-depleted transplantation in children. TCRbeta library preparation incorporated unique molecular identifiers. TCRdb passed the PCR reads through MiXCR, listing each CDR3 protein once. The sample has 900,000 or so distinct CDR3 sequences; roughly 16% are singletons. This CDR3 region has 13 residues. Germline loops: CDR1 KGHSH, CDR2 LQKENI. V was trimmed by 5 bases and J by 2 bases, leaving 8 bases between them. This clonotype appeared a single time. The antigen remains unidentified. Whole-study results and caveats: From newly produced T cells came most of the T-cell counts and diversity one year after transplant. High day-60 TCRbeta diversity in some patients came from surviving recipient T cells and thymic progenitors. Approximately two months post-transplant, alpha-beta T cells reportedly originated from several hundred expanded graft clones.

The sequencing used PBMCs, mostly from graft donor cells, collected 360 days after TCRalphabeta/CD19-depleted stem cell transplant. The source of this sequence is a male patient under 18 who had a stem cell transplant for acute lymphoblastic leukemia, so the T cells may come from the graft donor. The chain links TRBV18 to TRBJ2-3; D not certain. CDR3 sequence: CASSARSTDTQYF. CDR3 in DNA: TGTGCCAGCTCAGCCAGGTCCACAGATACGCAGTATTTT.